This T cell receptor beta chain was sequenced in a study of blood T cell repertoires in COVID-19. The CDR3 runs 13 residues. From germline, CDR1 is SGHNT and CDR2 YYREEE (reference sequence). The repertoire was sequenced with immunoSEQ multiplex PCR; TCRdb's copy has only in-frame clones and lacks some. The sample gives 150,000 or so clones, 82% of which show up once; around 15% is in the top ten. The specimen was peripheral blood. The origin of this receptor is a human donor with acute or convalescent COVID-19. The donor label of this sample is uncertain. The chain is built from TRBV5-4 and TRBJ2-1; the match to TRBD1 covers 9 bases. In nucleotides, the CDR3 is TGTGCTCTTACAGGGGGCCTTTGGAATGAGCAGTTCTTC. Its translation: CALTGGLWNEQFF.